These 23 T cell receptor beta chains came from one sample sequenced in a study of identical twins. TCRdb reanalysed the 5' RACE reads using MiXCR and keeps one entry per CDR3 protein. The sample consists of under 900,000 distinct CDR3 sequences, 9% to 15% of them appearing once. The data were also submitted as part of a second study, on yellow fever vaccine responses in identical twins.

Specimen: PBMCs. These receptors were taken from a woman aged 18-35 years in good health.

This clonotype was detected ten times or more. The chain carries TRBV10-3 and TRBJ1-1; D unclear. The length of the CDR3 is 14 residues. The V gene's germline CDR1 is ENHRY and CDR2 SYGVKD. V was clipped by 3 bases and J by 1 base, with 9 bases between them. CDR3 protein: CAISDGTANTEAFF. The CDR3 coding sequence is TGTGCCATCAGTGATGGAACCGCGAACACTGAAGCTTTCTTT.

The chain recombines TRBV11-1 with TRBJ1-3; perhaps TRBD1 as D (5 bases). Trimming removed 5 bases at V and 4 bases at J, with 21 bases between. CDR3 length: 17 amino acids. Germline values: CDR1 SGHAT, CDR2 FQDESV (reference sequence). CDR3 protein: CASSHNYGASVGNTIYF. The CDR3 DNA sequence: TGTGCCAGCAGCCACAACTATGGGGCGTCCGTCGGAAACACCATATATTTT.

This clonotype has ten or more counts. Germline and junction disagree at one end, which may indicate a read error. The rearrangement joins TRBV5-1 to TRBJ2-5; D might be TRBD1 (5 bases). This CDR3 comprises 15 residues. The germline V gene encodes CDR1 SGHRS and CDR2 YFSETQ. In DNA, the CDR3 is TGCGCCAGCAGTTTGGGGCAGCAAAATCCAGTGGGCCAGTACTTC. It is translated as CASSLGQQNPVGQYF.

This clonotype was seen at least ten times. The chain employs TRBV5-1 and TRBJ1-1; possibly TRBD1 for D (5 bases). The CDR3 contains 14 residues. V lost 2 bases, J lost 3 bases, and 11 bases lay in between. Looked up from germline, CDR1 is SGHRS and CDR2 is YFSETQ. The CDR3 DNA reads as TGCGCCAGCAGCTTTCGGGGCATGGACACTGAAGCTTTCTTT. Amino acid sequence: CASSFRGMDTEAFF.

Worth noting for this clonotype: The germline gene is not matched at one end of the junction; a read error may be the cause. The V and J genes are TRBV20-1 and TRBJ2-1; 8 bases are a match to TRBD2. This CDR3 is 16 amino acids long. Germline values: CDR1 DFQATT, CDR2 SNEGSKA (reference sequence). This chain's CDR3 is CCARDPALAVYNEQFF. The CDR3 DNA sequence: TGCTGTGCTAGAGATCCGGCACTAGCGGTCTACAATGAGCAGTTCTTC.

A few counts support this clonotype. The V gene is TRBV28, the J gene TRBJ2-7; D gene ambiguous. CDR3 size: 13 residues. Deletions cut 6 bases from V and 3 bases from J, with 12 bases between. Germline CDR1 is MDHEN and CDR2 is SYDVKM. CDR3 loop: CASRPTGDYEQYV. The CDR3, as DNA: TGTGCCAGCAGGCCAACCGGAGACTACGAGCAGTACGTC.

This clonotype has only a few counts. The V and J genes are TRBV5-5 and TRBJ2-1, with TRBD2 matching 12 bases. With V trimmed by 4 bases and J by 8 bases, 7 bases remained unmatched. The germline V gene encodes CDR1 SGHKS and CDR2 YYEKEE (reference sequence). The CDR3 totals 15 residues. This CDR3 is CASSAPSGRVYEQFF. The DNA of the CDR3 is TGTGCCAGCAGCGCACCTAGCGGGAGGGTCTATGAGCAGTTCTTC.

The chain joins TRBV3-1 to TRBJ2-2, with 10 bases aligning to TRBD2. Unmatched junction bases numbered 5, after V lost 4 bases and J lost 3 bases. The CDR3 totals 16 residues. Per germline, CDR1 LGHDT and CDR2 YNNKEL (reference sequence). CDR3 coding DNA: TGTGCCAGCAGCCTACTAGCGGGGCTGGACACCGGGGAGCTGTTTTTT. Amino acids: CASSLLAGLDTGELFF.

The V gene is TRBV12-3 or TRBV12-4, the J gene TRBJ2-7, with TRBD2 matching 8 bases. Trimming took 3 bases from V and 5 from J; bases not matched to a gene: 9. CDR3 length: 15 residues. DNA for the CDR3: TGTGCCAGCAGTTTTGGGGCGGGAGGATTTGACGAGCAGTACTTC. Its protein product is CASSFGAGGFDEQYF.

This clonotype showed up many times. This chain connects TRBV28 to TRBJ2-5; D possibly corresponds to TRBD1 (6 bases). Germline CDR1 is MDHEN and CDR2 is SYDVKM. The CDR3 contains 12 residues. V dropped 5 bases and J dropped 4 bases, with 8 bases sitting between them. The CDR3, as DNA: TGTGCCAGCAGTCAGGGGACAGAGACCCAGTACTTC. Encoded protein: CASSQGTETQYF.

This clonotype occurred a few times. The V gene is TRBV6-6, the J gene TRBJ1-2; TRBD1 aligns across 8 bases. CDR1 is MNHNY, CDR2 SVGAGI, per germline (reference sequence). The CDR3 contains 13 residues. J was trimmed by 4 bases and V by 8 bases; bases with no gene match: 6. The CDR3 bases are TGTGCCAGCGGGGTGACAGGGGCCTATGGCTACACCTTC. It yields the protein CASGVTGAYGYTF.

This clonotype was detected ten times or more. The chain employs TRBV7-8 and TRBJ2-1, with D perhaps matching TRBD2 (6 bases). V shed 7 bases and J shed 4 bases, with 26 bases lying between them. The CDR3 spans 18 residues. From germline, CDR1 is SGHVS and CDR2 FQNEAQ. CDR3: CASNNYIPPGVLYNEQFF. CDR3 nucleotide sequence: TGTGCCAGCAACAATTATATCCCTCCGGGGGTTCTATACAATGAGCAGTTCTTC. The full variable domain, with the rest looked up from reference TRBV7-8 and TRBJ2-1, is GAGVSQSPRYKVAKRGQDVALRCDPISGHVSLFWYQQALGQGPEFLTYFQNEAQLDKSGLPSDRFFAERPEGSVSTLKIQRTQQEDSAVYLCASNNYIPPGVLYNEQFFGPGTRLTVL.

V usage is TRBV20-1 and J usage is TRBJ1-2; no definite D call. Germline CDR1 is DFQATT and CDR2 is SNEGSKA (reference sequence). The CDR3 has 13 amino acids. Trimming cost V 4 bases and J 4 bases, with 13 bases left between them. For the CDR3, the DNA is TGCAGTGCTACCCCAGTCCCACTCTATGGCTACACCTTC. The encoded protein is CSATPVPLYGYTF.

This sequence joins TRBV20-1 and TRBJ2-1, with 7 bases lining up with TRBD2. Germline V gene sequence: CDR1 DFQATT, CDR2 SNEGSKA (reference sequence). The V and J ends lost 6 bases and 4 bases, in that order; junction bases with no gene match: 9. The CDR3 loop spans 14 amino acids. This CDR3 reads CSALGGSRYNEQFF. The CDR3 DNA is TGCAGTGCCCTCGGGGGGTCTCGTTACAATGAGCAGTTCTTC.

The chain employs TRBV2 and TRBJ2-7; 11 bases agree with TRBD2. There are 17 residues in the CDR3. J lost 2 bases, V lost 4 bases, and 10 bases had no gene match. Germline V lookup: CDR1 SNHLY, CDR2 FYNNEI. The CDR3 loop reads CASSGRLAGGVAYEQYF. In nucleotides, the CDR3 is TGTGCCAGCAGTGGGCGTTTAGCGGGAGGGGTAGCCTACGAGCAGTACTTC.

The chain combines TRBV9 with TRBJ2-1; tentatively, D is TRBD1 (6 bases). Germline V gene sequence: CDR1 SGDLS, CDR2 YYNGEE. Trimming took 4 bases from V and 5 from J, leaving 16 bases between them. CDR3 length: 15 residues. The CDR3 DNA reads as TGTGCCAGCAGCCCAAAGGGGGTTCCTCACAATGAGCAGTTCTTC. Its translation is CASSPKGVPHNEQFF.

The rearrangement uses TRBV2 and TRBJ1-1, with a possible D match to TRBD1 (6 bases). The CDR3 has 13 amino acids. Trimming removed 10 bases at V and 5 bases at J, with 17 bases between. CDR1 and CDR2 from the germline V gene are SNHLY and FYNNEI. The CDR3, as DNA: TGTGCCATCGCGACCTTAAGGGGGACTGAAGCTTTCTTT. It specifies CAIATLRGTEAFF.

J is TRBJ1-4 and V is TRBV12-3 or TRBV12-4; TRBD1 matches at 8 bases. The CDR3 totals 15 residues. J gave up 7 bases and V 5 bases, and 9 bases lay outside the gene matches. CDR3 sequence reads: CASSPMTGVGEKLFF. In DNA form, the CDR3 reads TGTGCCAGCAGTCCCATGACAGGGGTCGGTGAAAAACTGTTTTTT.

The V and J genes are TRBV18 and TRBJ2-5; 7 bases line up with TRBD1. Germline-derived CDR1 and CDR2 are KGHSH and LQKENI. CDR3 size: 16 residues. After removal of 3 bases from V and 3 bases from J, the junction contained 10 bases not matched to a gene. The DNA of the CDR3 is TGTGCCAGCTCACCGGGACAGTTCCCCTTAAAAGAGACCCAGTACTTC. As protein: CASSPGQFPLKETQYF.

This clonotype was observed at least ten times. V and J are TRBV3-1 and TRBJ1-1; tentative D call: TRBD1 (5 bases). V lost 3 bases and J 5 bases, leaving 10 bases between the germline ends. The CDR3 is 13 residues long. Germline CDR1 is LGHDT and CDR2 is YNNKEL (reference sequence). The CDR3 DNA follows: TGTGCCAGCAGCCATAACGGGGGAACTGAAGCTTTCTTT. It translates to CASSHNGGTEAFF.

The chain has TRBV20-1 and TRBJ2-2; 12 nucleotides line up with TRBD2. V lost 6 bases and J lost 6; bases outside the gene matches: 17. CDR1 and CDR2 from the germline V gene are DFQATT and SNEGSKA (reference sequence). The CDR3 loop spans 18 amino acids. The CDR3, as DNA: TGCAGTGCACGTCAACTAGCGGGGGGCCCCTCACCCCCCGGGGAGCTGTTTTTT. Encoded protein: CSARQLAGGPSPPGELFF.

This clonotype has a handful of counts. The gene calls are TRBV3-1 and TRBJ2-3, with 12 bases identical to TRBD2. Germline trimming cut 5 bases from V and 6 bases from J; bases unmatched to any gene: 9. The CDR3 spans 16 residues. Germline assignment: CDR1 LGHDT and CDR2 YNNKEL (reference sequence). CDR3 in amino acids: CASSNPGLAGGDTQYF. The CDR3, as DNA: TGTGCCAGCAGCAACCCTGGTCTAGCGGGGGGGGATACGCAGTATTTT.

This clonotype has ten or more counts. The chain has TRBV5-1 and TRBJ2-1, with D possibly matching TRBD2 (5 bases). The germline gives CDR1 SGHRS, CDR2 YFSETQ. The V end was cut by 3 bases, the J end by 5 bases, with 9 bases between. The CDR3 is 13 amino acids. The CDR3 sequence: CASSWGENNEQFF. Here the CDR3 DNA reads TGCGCCAGCAGCTGGGGAGAGAACAATGAGCAGTTCTTC.